This T cell receptor (beta chain) was retrieved from a study of T cells after somatic rescue of genetic block. Using immunoSEQ multiplex PCR, the repertoire was profiled, and TCRdb retains in-frame clones only, with some absent. The profile covers approximately 110,000 clones, with around nine tenths appearing a single time and around 1.5% taken by the ten largest. The CDR3 contains 14 residues. V shed 4 bases, J shed 12 bases, and the junction held 14 bases outside the gene matches. The germline V gene encodes CDR1 SGHDT and CDR2 YYEEEE. This clonotype was sampled from a woman younger than 35. The specimen sequenced was peripheral blood mononuclear cells (PBMCs). This chain links TRBV5-6 with TRBJ2-7; 9 nucleotides align to TRBD2. The CDR3 loop reads CASSRRASGALTYF. The CDR3 DNA follows: TGTGCCAGCAGCCGTCGGGCTAGCGGGGCCCTTACGTACTTC.